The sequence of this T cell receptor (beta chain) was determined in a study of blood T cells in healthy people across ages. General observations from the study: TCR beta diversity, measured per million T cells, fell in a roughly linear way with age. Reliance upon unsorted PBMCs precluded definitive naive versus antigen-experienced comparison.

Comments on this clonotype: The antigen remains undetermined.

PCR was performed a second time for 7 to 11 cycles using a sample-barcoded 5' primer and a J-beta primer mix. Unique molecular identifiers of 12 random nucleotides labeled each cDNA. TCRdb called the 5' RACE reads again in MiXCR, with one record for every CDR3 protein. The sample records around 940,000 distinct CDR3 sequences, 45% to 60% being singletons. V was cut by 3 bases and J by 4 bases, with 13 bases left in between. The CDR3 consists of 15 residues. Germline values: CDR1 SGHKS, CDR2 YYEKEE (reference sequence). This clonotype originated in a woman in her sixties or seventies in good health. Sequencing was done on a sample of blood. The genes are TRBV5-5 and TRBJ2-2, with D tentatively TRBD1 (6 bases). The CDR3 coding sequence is TGTGCCAGCAGCTCTCAACCCAGGGGCACCGGGGAGCTGTTTTTT. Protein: CASSSQPRGTGELFF.